This T cell receptor beta chain came from a study of CD8 T cells in ankylosing spondylitis. Notes on the study in general: Seemingly distinctive of ankylosing spondylitis blood was a TCR beta motif formed by eight highly homologous variants.

In the case of this clonotype: Antigen specificity is unknown.

TCRdb processed the 5' RACE reads anew with MiXCR; each CDR3 protein has one entry. The sample holds 700,000 to 1,000,000 distinct CDR3 sequences, around 11% seen once. CDR1 is KGHSH, CDR2 LQKENI, per germline. V was trimmed by 0 bases and J by 5 bases, leaving 13 bases between them. This CDR3 region has 15 residues. The TCR originated in a male donor with ankylosing spondylitis. This chain joins TRBV18 and TRBJ1-1; unclear D gene. Sequencing was performed on blood, either unsorted or a sorted T cell fraction (not recorded which). In DNA, the CDR3 is TGTGCCAGCTCACCACCCTCCAAAGGACCTACTGAAGCTTTCTTT. It is translated as CASSPPSKGPTEAFF.